These 20 T cell receptor beta chains originate from one sample sequenced in a study of human T cells and chemical hapten exposure. Time point indicated: patch test 1, 2 weeks after DPC sensitization. Treatment noted: therapeutic diphenylcyclopropenone sensitization with weekly scalp DPC. TCRdb used MiXCR to reprocess the RACE reads, holding one entry per CDR3 protein. The data hold 150,000 to 200,000 distinct CDR3 sequences, with 14% observed a single time. The sequencing here drew on whole blood, taken in connection with sensitization to the hapten diphenylcyclopropenone (DPC). The receptors were gathered from a woman aged 25 to 39 with alopecia areata. Some clones in this sample may be carry-over from other donors' samples.

V is TRBV28 and J is TRBJ2-7, with D tentatively TRBD2 (5 bases). In germline, CDR1 is MDHEN, CDR2 SYDVKM. V was shortened by 1 base and J by 2 bases, with 9 bases between the two germline ends. The CDR3 sequence is 14 residues long. CDR3 sequence reads: CASSLFGIPYEQYF. The CDR3 DNA is TGTGCCAGCAGTTTATTCGGGATCCCCTACGAGCAGTACTTC.

On this clonotype itself: One end of the junction does not line up with germline, which may come from a read error. This chain links TRBV20-1 with TRBJ2-5; 9 nucleotides line up with TRBD2. This CDR3 comprises 14 residues. Germline V lookup: CDR1 DFQATT, CDR2 SNEGSKA (reference sequence). In nucleotides, the CDR3 is TGCAGTGCTAGATTGGGGACTAGCACAGAGATCCAGTACTTC. The encoded protein is CSARLGTSTEIQYF.

This clonotype has only a few counts. This chain joins TRBV12-3 or TRBV12-4 and TRBJ2-1; tentative D call: TRBD1 (5 bases). Deletions cut 5 bases from V and 10 bases from J, with 9 bases between. CDR3 length equals 11 residues. CDR3 coding DNA: TGTGCCAGCAGTCGACAGATGGAGCAGTTCTTC. Encoded protein: CASSRQMEQFF.

A few counts support this clonotype. V and J are TRBV21-1 and TRBJ2-7; the table's D call of TRBD1 was not tested on the DNA. TRBV21-1 is a pseudogene locus. The CDR3 has 15 amino acids. The DNA for the CDR3 is TGTGCCAGCAGCCCTCCGGACAGGGGCGACTACGAGCAGTACTTC. It specifies CASSPPDRGDYEQYF.

This clonotype was found a few times. The CDR3 loop is CASSLETGGANVLTF. The CDR3 nucleotides read TGTGCCAGCAGTTTAGAAACAGGTGGGGCCAACGTCCTGACTTTC. The chain joins TRBV12-3 or TRBV12-4 to TRBJ2-6; TRBD1 is a possible D gene (5 bases). The CDR3 runs to 15 residues. Trimming took 1 base from V and 3 from J, leaving 7 bases between them.

The V call is TRBV29-1, the J call TRBJ2-5; D is undetermined. CDR3 size: 12 residues. Trimming removed 4 bases at V and 4 bases at J, with 10 bases between. In germline, CDR1 is SQVTM, CDR2 ANQGSEA. CDR3 amino acids: CSVVTQRETQYF. The CDR3 coding sequence is TGCAGCGTTGTAACCCAACGAGAGACCCAGTACTTC.

This clonotype was seen repeatedly, ten times or more. The V gene is TRBV29-1, the J gene TRBJ1-2, with 9 bases identical to TRBD1. The V segment lost 7 bases and the J segment 5 bases; nucleotides outside the gene matches: 5. Germline CDR1 and CDR2: SQVTM and ANQGSEA. CDR3 length: 12 amino acids. The CDR3: CSAIQGAYGYTF. The CDR3 nucleotides read TGCAGCGCGATACAGGGGGCGTATGGCTACACCTTC.

The chain joins TRBV18 to TRBJ1-1; D might be TRBD1 (5 bases). There are 15 residues in the CDR3. From germline, CDR1 is KGHSH and CDR2 LQKENI. V lost 3 bases, J lost 2 bases, and 13 bases lay in between. CDR3 coding DNA: TGTGCCAGCTCACCGACAGAGGCACTTAACACTGAAGCTTTCTTT. It translates to CASSPTEALNTEAFF.

This clonotype was seen only a few times. The gene calls are TRBV20-1 and TRBJ2-5, with 11 bases that match TRBD2. Germline-derived CDR1 and CDR2 are DFQATT and SNEGSKA (reference sequence). The CDR3 is 15 residues long. Trimming at V came to 4 bases and at J to 1 base, leaving 5 bases not matched to a gene. CDR3 residues: CSATPSGGPQETQYF. The CDR3 DNA sequence: TGCAGTGCTACCCCTAGCGGGGGGCCCCAAGAGACCCAGTACTTC.

J is TRBJ2-7 and V is TRBV7-2; maybe TRBD1 (6 bases). V was cut by 5 bases and J by 3 bases, with 11 bases left in between. Germline CDR1 is SGHTA and CDR2 is FQGNSA. This CDR3 comprises 13 residues. CDR3 protein: CASSGTGIYEQYF. CDR3 coding DNA: TGTGCCAGCAGCGGAACAGGGATCTACGAGCAGTACTTC.

This clonotype has at least ten counts. Compared with germline, one end of the junction differs, possibly owing to a read error. The V gene is TRBV7-7, the J gene TRBJ2-1; TRBD1 aligns across 7 bases. Germline-derived CDR1 and CDR2 are SSHAT and FNYEAQ (reference sequence). The CDR3 is made up of 15 amino acids. CDR3 coding DNA: TGTGCTAGCAGCGACGGGACAGCGCCCTCCAATGAGCAGTTCTTC. Translation: CASSDGTAPSNEQFF.

The chain couples TRBV14 to TRBJ2-7; D remains unclear. CDR3 length: 13 amino acids. The germline CDR1 and CDR2 sequences are SGHDN and FVKESK. Trimming left V 4 bases short and J 3 bases short, with 10 bases between. The DNA of the CDR3 is TGTGCCAGCAGCCTGGGTCCGTTCTACGAGCAGTACTTC. The encoded protein is CASSLGPFYEQYF.

This clonotype was detected once. V and J are TRBV27 and TRBJ2-7; possible D gene TRBD2, 6 bases. There are 14 residues in the CDR3. V was pared by 3 bases and J by 2 bases, with 11 bases between. Germline CDR1 MNHEY, CDR2 SMNVEV (reference sequence). CDR3 residues: CASSLIGEAYEQYF. In DNA form, the CDR3 reads TGTGCCAGCAGTTTGATAGGGGAGGCCTACGAGCAGTACTTC.

V usage is TRBV7-9 and J usage is TRBJ2-7, with D perhaps TRBD1 or TRBD2 (5 bases each). Deletions cut 5 bases from V and 0 bases from J, with 11 bases between. The length of the CDR3 is 14 residues. Germline CDR1 SEHNR, CDR2 FQNEAQ (reference sequence). CDR3 coding DNA: TGTGCCAGCAGCGCTCCGGGACCCTCCTACGAGCAGTACTTC. It specifies CASSAPGPSYEQYF. The full variable domain, in which reference TRBV7-9 and TRBJ2-7 provide the parts outside the CDR3, is DTGVSQNPRHKITKRGQNVTFRCDPISEHNRLYWYRQTLGQGPEFLTYFQNEAQLEKSRLLSDRFSAERPKGSFSTLEIQRTEQGDSAMYLCASSAPGPSYEQYFGPGTRLTVT.

The genes are TRBV7-9 and TRBJ2-2; D is uncertain. V was clipped by 2 bases and J by 3 bases, with 4 bases between them. The CDR3 extends over 13 amino acids. Germline V gene lookup returns CDR1 SEHNR and CDR2 FQNEAQ (reference sequence). The CDR3 DNA reads TGTGCCAGCAGCTTACGCGACACCGGGGAGCTGTTTTTT. This translates into CASSLRDTGELFF.

The V gene is TRBV5-1, the J gene TRBJ2-1; TRBD2 matches at 8 bases. J was trimmed by 5 bases and V by 7 bases; bases with no gene match: 11. This CDR3 has 15 amino acids. Per the germline V gene, CDR1 is SGHRS and CDR2 is YFSETQ. CDR3 nucleotide sequence: TGCGCCAGCGCGCCCGGACTAGCAAGAAACAATGAGCAGTTCTTC. Translated, it gives CASAPGLARNNEQFF.

V gene TRBV7-6 combines with J gene TRBJ2-7; TRBD1 or TRBD2 may be the D gene (5 bases each). V was cut by 1 base and J by 8 bases, with 6 bases left in between. The CDR3 sequence is 11 residues long. Germline V lookup: CDR1 SGHVS, CDR2 FNYEAQ. DNA of the CDR3: TGTGCCAGCAGCTTAGAGGGACAGCAGTACTTC. Translated, it gives CASSLEGQQYF.

J is TRBJ2-3 and V is TRBV19, with 7 bases matching TRBD2. After removal of 6 bases from V and 0 bases from J, the junction contained 6 bases not matched to a gene. Germline loops: CDR1 LNHDA, CDR2 SQIVND (reference sequence). The CDR3 sequence is 15 residues long. CDR3 nucleotides: TGTGCCAGTAGCTCTAGCGGACCTAGCACAGATACGCAGTATTTT. This encodes CASSSSGPSTDTQYF.

This sequence joins TRBV10-3 and TRBJ1-3; no firm D call. The CDR3 is made up of 14 amino acids. The germline V and J ends were trimmed by 3 bases and 0 bases, with 6 bases remaining between them. CDR1 is ENHRY, CDR2 SYGVKD, per germline. CDR3 loop: CAISDGVSGNTIYF. Written as DNA, the CDR3 is TGTGCCATCAGTGACGGAGTCTCTGGAAACACCATATATTTT.

The chain employs TRBV20-1 and TRBJ2-7; tentative D call: TRBD2 (5 bases). CDR1 is DFQATT and CDR2 is SNEGSKA in the germline V gene (reference sequence). This CDR3 comprises 15 residues. Trimming shortened V by 1 base and J by 2 bases, and 15 bases separated the two germline ends. CDR3 region: CSARGFGLNPYEQYF. The CDR3 DNA sequence: TGCAGTGCTAGAGGCTTCGGACTGAACCCCTACGAGCAGTACTTC.